The rows below give T cell receptor beta chains drawn from one sample of a study of T cells in Graves' hyperthyroidism and ophthalmopathy. TCRdb fed the multiplex PCR reads into MiXCR, producing one record per CDR3 protein. The repertoire holds around 600,000 distinct CDR3 sequences, with 14% as singletons. The specimen was blood. The receptor source for this set is a woman aged 18-29 years with Graves' ophthalmopathy. Each CDR3 is given with its conserved first and last residue. A D gene is named only where the DNA matches it firmly. Size values are once, few and many counts, or a class for expanded clones, and some rows have none.

>TRBJ2-1|TRBV20-1|.|.
CSASRGALGDEQFF
TGCAGTGCTAGTAGGGGGGCCCTAGGGGATGAGCAGTTCTTC
>TRBJ2-3|TRBV28|few|TRBD1
CASSPGTDTDTQYF
TGTGCCAGCAGTCCCGGGACAGACACAGATACGCAGTATTTT
>TRBJ2-2|TRBV7-8|few|.
CASSPPGDGGTGELFF
TGTGCCAGCAGCCCGCCAGGGGATGGGGGCACCGGGGAGCTGTTTTTT
>TRBJ2-1|TRBV7-9|many|.
CASSRDPSYNEQFF
TGTGCCAGCAGCCGGGACCCTTCCTACAATGAGCAGTTCTTC
>TRBJ1-4|TRBV6-1|few|TRBD1
CASSEQGVWGKLFF
TGTGCCAGCAGTGAACAGGGGGTGTGGGGAAAACTGTTTTTT
>TRBJ2-1|TRBV27|many|.
CASSVKRYPVANEQFF
TGTGCCAGCAGTGTGAAACGTTACCCGGTTGCTAATGAGCAGTTCTTC
>TRBJ2-1|TRBV19|.|.
CASSIGRDEQFF
TGTGCCAGTAGTATTGGGCGGGATGAGCAGTTCTTC
>TRBJ2-7|TRBV5-1|many|TRBD2
CASSPGQGLAIYEQYF
TGCGCCAGCAGCCCTGGCCAGGGACTAGCGATCTACGAGCAGTACTTC
>TRBJ2-7|TRBV2|many|.
CASSEQAVRSYEQYF
TGTGCCAGCAGTGAGCAGGCAGTCCGGTCCTACGAGCAGTACTTC
>TRBJ2-7|TRBV7-7|few|TRBD1
CASSPGTGSHEQYF
TGTGCTAGCAGCCCCGGGACAGGGTCCCACGAGCAGTACTTC
>TRBJ1-4|TRBV29-1|.|.
CSVEDLGGATNEKLFF
TGCAGCGTTGAAGATCTGGGTGGAGCAACTAATGAAAAACTGTTTTTT
>TRBJ1-4|TRBV11-2|many|TRBD1
CAIGGGGYEKLFF
TGTGCCATAGGGGGAGGGGGCTATGAAAAACTGTTTTTT
>TRBJ2-7|TRBV7-6|.|TRBD2
CASTGWEGEQYF
TGTGCCAGCACCGGCTGGGAGGGGGAGCAGTACTTC
>TRBJ2-3|TRBV5-1|many|.
CASSPGVAGFADTQYF
TGCGCCAGCAGCCCAGGGGTGGCGGGATTCGCGGATACGCAGTATTTT
>TRBJ2-7|TRBV3-1|few|TRBD1
CASSLFRGREQYF
TGTGCCAGCAGCCTCTTTAGGGGGCGCGAGCAGTACTTC
>TRBJ2-1|TRBV12-3/TRBV12-4|many|TRBD2
CASSPLTSASVKQFF
TGTGCCAGCAGTCCCTTGACTAGCGCCTCGGTTAAGCAGTTCTTC
>TRBJ2-1|TRBV7-9|few|TRBD2
CASSSSGRSNEQFF
TGTGCCAGCAGCTCTAGCGGGAGGAGCAATGAGCAGTTCTTC
>TRBJ2-7|TRBV7-8|few|TRBD2
CASSRSPSGRYDEQYF
TGTGCCAGCAGCCGATCCCCTAGCGGGAGGTATGATGAGCAGTACTTC
>TRBJ2-3|TRBV27|many|.
CASSLARGLSTDTQYF
TGTGCCAGCAGTTTAGCCCGCGGTCTTAGCACAGATACGCAGTATTTT
>TRBJ2-5|TRBV28|many|TRBD1
CASSLRTGVQETQYF
TGTGCCAGCAGTTTACGGACAGGAGTCCAAGAGACCCAGTACTTC
>TRBJ2-5|TRBV12-3/TRBV12-4|many|.
CASSLRLAGETQYF
TGTGCCAGCAGTTTAAGGCTAGCTGGGGAGACCCAGTACTTC
>TRBJ2-7|TRBV10-3|many|TRBD1
CAITNDRATYEQYF
TGTGCCATCACGAACGACAGGGCCACCTACGAGCAGTACTTC
>TRBJ2-1|TRBV19|many|TRBD2
CASSLTSGRAGEQFF
TGTGCCAGTAGTCTCACTAGCGGGAGGGCCGGTGAGCAGTTCTTC
>TRBJ2-7|TRBV29-1|.|TRBD1
CSALPGTGDEQYF
TGCAGCGCTCTACCCGGGACAGGGGACGAGCAGTACTTC
>TRBJ2-1|TRBV20-1|many|TRBD2
CSATDSGSANEQFF
TGCAGTGCTACGGACAGCGGGAGCGCCAATGAGCAGTTCTTC
>TRBJ2-5|TRBV28|many|TRBD2
CASSSRYILLAGLGRETQYF
TGTGCCAGCAGTTCCCGATATATTCTTCTAGCGGGATTGGGGCGAGAGACCCAGTACTTC
>TRBJ2-1|TRBV28|many|.
CASSLRGGYNEQFF
TGTGCCAGCAGTTTAAGGGGGGGGTACAATGAGCAGTTCTTC
>TRBJ2-1|TRBV11-2|many|TRBD2
CASSFLAGYNEQFF
TGTGCCAGCAGCTTTTTAGCGGGCTACAATGAGCAGTTCTTC
>TRBJ2-3|TRBV2|many|.
CASSEFGFADTQYF
TGTGCCAGCAGTGAATTCGGGTTCGCAGATACGCAGTATTTT